The 29 T cell receptor beta chains in this list originate from one sample, sequenced in a study of blood T cell repertoires in COVID-19. Sequenced by immunoSEQ multiplex PCR; TCRdb stores in-frame clones only, minus some. The data contain tens of thousands of clones, around 88% of them seen just once; the ten biggest clones take up approximately 6.7%. Source material: peripheral blood. Receptors were obtained from a woman older than 75 with acute or convalescent COVID-19.

This rearrangement joins TRBV29-1 to TRBJ1-1; D gene uncertain. Germline values: CDR1 SQVTM, CDR2 ANQGSEA. This CDR3 has 14 residues. V lost 8 bases, J lost 1 base, and 17 bases lay in between. The CDR3 region is CSLVKAGRNTEAFF. In DNA, the CDR3 is TGCAGCTTGGTAAAAGCAGGAAGGAACACTGAAGCTTTCTTT.

The V and J genes are TRBV11-3 and TRBJ1-5; 7 bases are a match to TRBD1. The CDR3 has 15 residues. The J segment lost 6 bases and the V segment lost 0 bases, leaving 5 bases of the junction unmatched. Germline-derived CDR1 and CDR2 are SGHNT and YENEEA. CDR3 bases: TGTGCCAGCAGCTTAGAAGACAGGGTGGGTCAGCCCCAGCATTTT. The encoded protein is CASSLEDRVGQPQHF.

This chain uses TRBV7-8 with TRBJ2-7; D call uncertain. Looked up from germline, CDR1 is SGHVS and CDR2 is FQNEAQ. There are 13 residues in the CDR3. V was clipped by 0 bases and J by 3 bases, with 6 bases between them. In DNA, the CDR3 is TGTGCCAGCAGCTTAGCGGAGAGCTACGAGCAGTACTTC. Its protein is CASSLAESYEQYF.

The chain uses TRBV6-6 and TRBJ2-7, with a tentative D call TRBD1 (5 bases). The CDR3 contains 14 residues. V was trimmed by 0 bases and J by 3 bases, leaving 9 bases between them. Germline V gene lookup returns CDR1 MNHNY and CDR2 SVGAGI (reference sequence). Here the CDR3 DNA reads TGTGCCAGCAGTTACTCGACAGCCATCTACGAGCAGTACTTC. The encoded protein is CASSYSTAIYEQYF.

The genes are TRBV11-3 and TRBJ2-3; weak D call: TRBD2 (5 bases). Deletions cut 5 bases from V and 6 bases from J, with 9 bases between. Looked up from germline, CDR1 is SGHNT and CDR2 is YENEEA. The CDR3 has 12 amino acids. The CDR3 reads CASSHRGDTQYF. Here the CDR3 DNA reads TGTGCCAGCAGCCATAGAGGGGATACGCAGTATTTT.

V is TRBV19 and J is TRBJ1-4, with 8 bases aligning to TRBD1. From germline, CDR1 is LNHDA and CDR2 SQIVND (reference sequence). This CDR3 spans 15 amino acids. V lost 5 bases, J lost 8 bases, and 10 bases stayed unmatched. The CDR3 spells CASSSADRVVEKLFF. The CDR3 nucleotides are TGTGCCAGTAGTTCCGCGGACAGGGTGGTGGAAAAACTGTTTTTT.

This chain connects TRBV5-6 to TRBJ1-2; possibly TRBD1 for D (6 bases). The CDR3 contains 13 residues. CDR1 is SGHDT, CDR2 YYEEEE, per germline. Trimming took 4 bases from V and 8 from J, leaving 15 bases between them. The CDR3 bases are TGTGCCAGCAGCACACAGGGAGCGCGAGGCTACACCTTC. Translated, it gives CASSTQGARGYTF.

V and J are TRBV7-3 and TRBJ2-3, with TRBD2 identical over 8 bases. After removal of 5 bases from V and 5 bases from J, the junction contained 9 bases not matched to a gene. The CDR3 length is 15 residues. Per germline, CDR1 SGHTA and CDR2 FQGTGA. The CDR3 loop reads CASSLRAGAKDTQYF. The CDR3 region has the DNA TGTGCCAGCAGCCTCAGAGCGGGAGCAAAAGATACGCAGTATTTT.

The J gene is TRBJ2-1, the V gene TRBV4-1, with TRBD2 matching 9 bases. J gave up 6 bases and V 1 base, and 7 bases lay outside the gene matches. The CDR3 extends over 16 amino acids. Germline CDR1 is MGHRA and CDR2 is YSYEKL. The chain's CDR3 is CASSQVSSGKSNEQFF. CDR3 nucleotide sequence: TGCGCCAGCAGCCAAGTATCTAGCGGGAAAAGCAATGAGCAGTTCTTC.

This clone has a single count. The CDR3 region is CASSEAIAVQRNQPQHF. The CDR3 region has the DNA TGTGCCAGCAGTGAAGCGATAGCGGTTCAACGCAATCAGCCCCAGCATTTT. V usage is TRBV6-1 and J usage is TRBJ1-5; D gene uncertain. There are 17 residues in the CDR3. The V end lost 0 bases, the J end lost 2 bases, and 14 bases lay between the germline ends. Germline loops: CDR1 MNHNS, CDR2 SASEGT.

This clone was seen once. The chain joins TRBV10-3 to TRBJ2-3; 14 nucleotides line up with TRBD2. V dropped 5 bases and J dropped 0; count of bases not matched to a gene: 7. The CDR3 spans 18 residues. Germline CDR1 is ENHRY and CDR2 is SYGVKD. CDR3 in amino acids: CAISQTSGGGRSTDTQYF. The DNA of the CDR3 is TGTGCCATCAGTCAGACTAGCGGGGGGGGCCGAAGCACAGATACGCAGTATTTT.

This chain links TRBV6-5 with TRBJ1-2, with D tentatively TRBD1 (5 bases). Germline V gene sequence: CDR1 MNHEY, CDR2 SVGAGI. The CDR3 consists of 14 residues. Between the trimmed V and J ends, which lost 2 bases and 7 bases, there was a span of 14 bases. CDR3 in DNA: TGTGCCAGCAGTTACCGAGGAGGGGAGGCTGGCTACACCTTC. It specifies CASSYRGGEAGYTF.

This chain links TRBV20-1 with TRBJ1-1, with D unclear. The ends were cut back, 5 bases at V and 8 bases at J, with 12 bases in the middle. The CDR3 runs 11 residues. The V gene's germline CDR1 is DFQATT and CDR2 SNEGSKA (reference sequence). The CDR3 DNA is TGCAGTGCTGAGAGGGTGGACGAAGCTTTCTTT. Protein: CSAERVDEAFF.

The chain combines TRBV3-1 (or the pseudogene TRBV3-2) with TRBJ2-5; 9 positions agree with TRBD2. Germline V gene data show CDR1 as LGHDT and CDR2 as YNNKEL (reference sequence). The ends lost 0 bases at V and 2 bases at J; junction bases unmatched: 4. The CDR3 consists of 16 residues. This CDR3 is CASSQDRAGGQETQYF. Here the CDR3 DNA reads TGTGCCAGCAGCCAAGATAGAGCGGGGGGACAAGAGACCCAGTACTTC.

The chain uses TRBV10-1 and TRBJ2-7; tentatively, D is TRBD2 (5 bases). V was clipped by 6 bases and J by 6 bases, with 12 bases between them. Looked up from germline, CDR1 is WNHNN and CDR2 is SYGVQD (reference sequence). The length of the CDR3 is 12 residues. The CDR3 spells CASSRGSSEQYF. CDR3 nucleotides: TGCGCCAGCAGCCGGGGTTCGTCCGAGCAGTACTTC.

The rearrangement uses TRBV25-1 and TRBJ2-1, with D perhaps TRBD2 (6 bases). CDR3 length: 14 amino acids. CDR1 MGHDK and CDR2 SYGVNS come from the germline V gene. V was clipped by 5 bases and J by 7 bases, with 15 bases between them. Here the CDR3 reads CASSFSGSGNEQFF. CDR3 nucleotides: TGTGCCAGCAGTTTTAGCGGAAGCGGTAATGAGCAGTTCTTC.

The rearrangement links TRBV3-1 (or the pseudogene TRBV3-2) to TRBJ1-2, with 7 bases fitting TRBD1. With V trimmed by 1 base and J by 8 bases, 7 bases remained unmatched. The V gene's germline CDR1 is LGHDT and CDR2 YNNKEL (reference sequence). CDR3 length equals 14 residues. The CDR3 is CASSQAGGVEGYTF. The CDR3 DNA reads TGTGCCAGCAGCCAAGCAGGGGGTGTTGAAGGCTACACCTTC.

The rearrangement joins TRBV19 to TRBJ1-5; 8 bases are shared with TRBD1. The ends lost 7 bases at V and 5 bases at J; junction bases unmatched: 7. Germline lookup yields CDR1 LNHDA and CDR2 SQIVND (reference sequence). This CDR3 has 14 residues. DNA for the CDR3: TGTGCCAGTATATCTACAGGGGGAGATCAGCCCCAGCATTTT. It encodes CASISTGGDQPQHF.

The V and J genes are TRBV27 and TRBJ1-1; 10 positions agree with TRBD1. Germline V gene lookup returns CDR1 MNHEY and CDR2 SMNVEV (reference sequence). Unmatched junction bases numbered 5, after V lost 1 base and J lost 0 bases. The CDR3 consists of 17 residues. CDR3 region: CASSLLGTGALNTEAFF. The DNA for the CDR3 is TGTGCCAGCAGTTTATTAGGGACAGGGGCATTGAACACTGAAGCTTTCTTT.

This chain joins TRBV3-1 (or the pseudogene TRBV3-2) and TRBJ1-2; TRBD1 is a possible D gene (5 bases). The ends were cut back, 4 bases at V and 1 base at J, with 10 bases in the middle. CDR3 length: 14 amino acids. Germline V CDR1 and CDR2: LGHDT, YNNKEL (reference sequence). The CDR3 DNA reads TGTGCCAGCAGCCTTGGCAGGGATAACTATGGCTACACCTTC. It encodes CASSLGRDNYGYTF.

The rearrangement links TRBV7-9 to TRBJ2-2; TRBD1 aligns across 7 bases. V was pared by 5 bases and J by 13 bases, with 10 bases of the junction left unmatched. The CDR3 is 13 residues long. The germline V gene encodes CDR1 SEHNR and CDR2 FQNEAQ (reference sequence). The CDR3 nucleotides read TGTGCCAGCAGCACCGTAGGACAGGATTTGCTGTTTTTT. Protein: CASSTVGQDLLFF.

This chain connects TRBV11-2 to TRBJ2-5, with 11 bases identical to TRBD2. The CDR3 length is 16 residues. After removal of 1 base from V and 2 bases from J, the junction contained 3 bases not matched to a gene. Germline values: CDR1 SGHAT, CDR2 FQNNGV. CDR3 in amino acids: CASSLGLAGGQETQYF. The CDR3 nucleotides read TGTGCCAGCAGCTTAGGCCTAGCGGGGGGACAAGAGACCCAGTACTTC.

This clone was seen a handful of times. The rearrangement uses TRBV4-1 and TRBJ1-6; D perhaps matches TRBD1 (5 bases). The CDR3 length is 17 residues. The V gene lost 0 bases and the J gene lost 9 bases, with 18 bases spanning the gap. Per germline, CDR1 MGHRA and CDR2 YSYEKL. CDR3 in DNA: TGCGCCAGCAGCCAAGAATATAACGGGGGAGCGAGTTCACCCCTCCACTTT. It is translated as CASSQEYNGGASSPLHF.

The chain is built from TRBV10-3 and TRBJ2-1; 9 positions agree with TRBD1. Germline V gives CDR1 ENHRY, CDR2 SYGVKD. This CDR3 region has 15 residues. The V and J ends lost 5 bases and 1 base, in that order; junction bases with no gene match: 3. This CDR3 is CAISPGQGSYNEQFF. DNA of the CDR3: TGTGCCATCAGTCCGGGACAGGGTTCCTACAATGAGCAGTTCTTC.

The chain recombines TRBV27 with TRBJ2-3, with D possibly TRBD2 on 5 matching bases. V lost 0 bases, J lost 4 bases, and 17 bases lay in between. Germline values: CDR1 MNHEY, CDR2 SMNVEV (reference sequence). This CDR3 has 17 residues. CDR3 loop: CASSLSGGQLRSDTQYF. The DNA for the CDR3 is TGTGCCAGCAGTTTATCAGGAGGCCAGCTAAGGTCAGATACGCAGTATTTT.

This sequence joins TRBV11-2 and TRBJ2-7, with TRBD2 as a possible D gene (6 bases). V lost 5 bases and J lost 2, with 22 bases in between. CDR3 length: 17 residues. The germline CDR1 and CDR2 sequences are SGHAT and FQNNGV. Here the CDR3 reads CASSTRSSGVKAYEQYF. The CDR3 nucleotides read TGTGCCAGCAGCACCCGGAGTAGCGGCGTGAAGGCCTACGAGCAGTACTTC. Full variable domain (outside the CDR3, taken from reference TRBV11-2 and TRBJ2-7): EAGVAQSPRYKIIEKRQSVAFWCNPISGHATLYWYQQILGQGPKLLIQFQNNGVVDDSQLPKDRFSAERLKGVDSTLKIQPAKLEDSAVYLCASSTRSSGVKAYEQYFGPGTRLTVT.

The chain recombines TRBV10-1 with TRBJ1-2; 7 bases agree with TRBD1. Trimming took 6 bases from V and 1 from J; bases not matched to a gene: 17. Germline CDR1 and CDR2: WNHNN and SYGVQD (reference sequence). This CDR3 comprises 18 residues. The CDR3 nucleotides are TGCGCCAGCAGCGATCGACAGGGAATCGAGTTTTTTAACTATGGCTACACCTTC. It specifies CASSDRQGIEFFNYGYTF.

This clone was detected only once. The V call is TRBV14, the J call TRBJ2-1, with a weak D call TRBD2 (6 bases). In germline, CDR1 is SGHDN, CDR2 FVKESK. CDR3 length equals 15 residues. Trimming took off 1 base at V and 4 bases at J, with 11 bases between the two ends. CDR3 in DNA: TGTGCCAGCAGCCAAGGAGGCGGGGTTTACAATGAGCAGTTCTTC. It codes for CASSQGGGVYNEQFF.

The chain recombines TRBV4-2 with TRBJ2-7, with 12 positions matching TRBD2. The CDR3 sequence is 16 residues long. Germline V gene lookup returns CDR1 LGHNA and CDR2 YNFKEQ. V shed 2 bases and J 5 bases; nucleotides not matched to a gene: 7. The CDR3 is CASSQLTSGGSDEQYF. CDR3 nucleotides: TGTGCCAGCAGCCAATTAACTAGCGGGGGGTCGGACGAGCAGTACTTC.